This is a list of T cell receptor beta chains from one sample in a study of control samples from healthy donors and cancer patients. Profiled with immunoSEQ multiplex PCR; TCRdb holds only in-frame clones, not every one. The repertoire holds 120,000 to 150,000 clones, with 70% to 90% as singletons. The sequenced sample was blood. These receptors all come from a woman in her 30s in good health. The CDR3 runs from the conserved cysteine through the conserved F or W. Expanded clones are given a class, and other clones once, few, many or no size at all.

>once|TRBV10-1
CASSDRAHEQYF
>NA|TRBV5-1
CASSLDLQGAEGYTF
>NA|TRBV13
CASSLGPLETDTQYF
>NA|TRBV11-1
CASSSGTGGREQFF
>NA|TRBV2
CASSPDVYEQYF
>NA|TRBV2
CAGHRQNSPLHF
>NA|TRBV7-2
CASSRISSYEQYF
>NA|TRBV5-1
CASRSGTGHEKLFF
>NA|TRBV7-2
CASSTGVLTGELFF
>NA|TRBV10-3
CAISARTIEGEKLFF
>NA|TRBV3-1/TRBV3-2
CASSQGPPGETQYF
>NA|TRBV6-5
CASSLQLGPNTIYF
>NA|TRBV5-1
CASRNPGGSYEQYF
>NA|TRBV7-8
CASSWSDTDTQYF
>NA|TRBV9
CASSAQGASGYTF
>NA|TRBV25-1
CASSQVKQETQYF
>NA|TRBV21-1
CASSKPAGRRGNETQYF
>NA|TRBV20-1
CSASAGTRDYEQYF
>NA|TRBV3-1/TRBV3-2
CASSQDAHSPLADSYEQYF
>NA|TRBV24-1
CATSPTGNYGYTF
>NA|TRBV5-1
CASSLTGEMQPQHF
>NA|TRBV27
CASSPGTGASGANVLTF